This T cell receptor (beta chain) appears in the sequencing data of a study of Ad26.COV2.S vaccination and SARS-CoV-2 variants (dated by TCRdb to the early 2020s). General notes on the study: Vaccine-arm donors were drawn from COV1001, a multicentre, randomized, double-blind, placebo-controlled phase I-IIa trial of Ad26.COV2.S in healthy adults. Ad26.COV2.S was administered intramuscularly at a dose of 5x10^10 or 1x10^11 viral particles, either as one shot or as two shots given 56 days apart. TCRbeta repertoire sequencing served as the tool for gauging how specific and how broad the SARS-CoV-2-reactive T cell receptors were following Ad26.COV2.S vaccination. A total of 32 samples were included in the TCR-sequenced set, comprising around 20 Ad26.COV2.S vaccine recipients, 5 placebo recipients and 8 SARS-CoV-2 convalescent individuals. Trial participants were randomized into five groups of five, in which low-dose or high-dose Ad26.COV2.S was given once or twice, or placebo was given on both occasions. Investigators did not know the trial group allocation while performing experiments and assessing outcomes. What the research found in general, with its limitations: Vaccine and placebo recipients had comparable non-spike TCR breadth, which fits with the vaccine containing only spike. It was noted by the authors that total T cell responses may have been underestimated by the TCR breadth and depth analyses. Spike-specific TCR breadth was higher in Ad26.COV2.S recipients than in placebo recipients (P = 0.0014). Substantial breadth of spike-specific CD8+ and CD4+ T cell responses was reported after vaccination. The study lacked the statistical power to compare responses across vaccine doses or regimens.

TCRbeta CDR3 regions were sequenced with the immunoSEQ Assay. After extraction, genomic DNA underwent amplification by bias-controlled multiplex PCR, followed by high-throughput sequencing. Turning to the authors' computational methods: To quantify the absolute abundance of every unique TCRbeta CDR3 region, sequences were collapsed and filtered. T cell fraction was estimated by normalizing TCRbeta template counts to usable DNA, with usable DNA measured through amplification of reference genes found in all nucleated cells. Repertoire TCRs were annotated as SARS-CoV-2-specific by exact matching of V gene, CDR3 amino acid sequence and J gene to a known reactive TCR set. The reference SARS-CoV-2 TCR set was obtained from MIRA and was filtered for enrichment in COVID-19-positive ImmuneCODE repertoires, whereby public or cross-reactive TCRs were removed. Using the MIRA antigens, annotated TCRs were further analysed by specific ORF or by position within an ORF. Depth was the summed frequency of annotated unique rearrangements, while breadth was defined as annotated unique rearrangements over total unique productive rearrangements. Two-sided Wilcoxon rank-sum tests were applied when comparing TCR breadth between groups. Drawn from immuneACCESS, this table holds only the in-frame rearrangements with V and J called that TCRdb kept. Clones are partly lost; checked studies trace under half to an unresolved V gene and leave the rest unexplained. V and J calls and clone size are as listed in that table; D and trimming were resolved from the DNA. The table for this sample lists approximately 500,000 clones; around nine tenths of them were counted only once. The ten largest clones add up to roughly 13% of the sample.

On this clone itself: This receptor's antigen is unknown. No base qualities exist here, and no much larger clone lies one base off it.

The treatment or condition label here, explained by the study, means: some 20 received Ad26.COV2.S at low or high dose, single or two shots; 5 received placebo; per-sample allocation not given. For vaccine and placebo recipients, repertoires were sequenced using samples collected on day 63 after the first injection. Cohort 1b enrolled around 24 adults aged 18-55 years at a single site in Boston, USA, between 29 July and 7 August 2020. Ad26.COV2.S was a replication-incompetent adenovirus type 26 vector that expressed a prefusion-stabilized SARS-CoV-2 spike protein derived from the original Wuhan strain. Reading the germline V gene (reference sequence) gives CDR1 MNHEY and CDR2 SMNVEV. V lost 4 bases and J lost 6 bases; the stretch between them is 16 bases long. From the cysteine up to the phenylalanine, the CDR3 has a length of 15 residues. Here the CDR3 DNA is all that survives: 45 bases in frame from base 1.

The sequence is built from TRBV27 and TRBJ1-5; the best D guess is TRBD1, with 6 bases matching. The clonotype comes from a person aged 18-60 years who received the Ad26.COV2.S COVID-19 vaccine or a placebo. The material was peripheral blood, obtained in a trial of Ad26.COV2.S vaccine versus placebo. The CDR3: CASSSAGGPIQPQHF. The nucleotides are TGTGCCAGCAGTTCCGCCGGGGGCCCCATTCAGCCCCAGCATTTT.